This T cell receptor (beta chain) was sequenced during a study of shared clonotypes between healthy human individuals. Worth noting for this clone: The sample contains more than one DNA sequence encoding this CDR3.

Assay used: immunoSEQ multiplex PCR; TCRdb lists only in-frame clones, some missing. The sample contains roughly 2.2 million clones, approximately 90% of which appear only once. Germline V gene sequence: CDR1 SGDLS, CDR2 YYNGEE. The CDR3 is 15 amino acids. The V and J ends lost 0 bases and 3 bases, in that order; junction bases with no gene match: 3. This clonotype originated in a man younger than 30 in good health. Some clones in this sample may be carry-over from other donors' samples. The material sequenced was naive CD4+ T cells from PBMCs. Regarding subset: CD45RA+ positively selected. This chain connects TRBV9 to TRBJ2-5; 9 bases are a match to TRBD1. The CDR3 protein is CASSVATGGEETQYF. In nucleotides, the CDR3 is TGTGCCAGCAGCGTAGCGACAGGGGGGGAAGAGACCCAGTACTTC.